Following are 31 T cell receptor beta chains from one sample sequenced in a study of beta chain features in type 1 diabetes. cDNA synthesis used the whole RNA isolate, giving expressed TCRB sequences. Here immunoSEQ multiplex PCR was the method, and the copy in TCRdb shows in-frame clones only, minus some. The sample records 850,000 to 900,000 clones, roughly 16% being singletons. The material sequenced was naive CD4+ T cells from blood. These receptors came from a woman younger than 30 in good health.

J is TRBJ2-6 and V is TRBV18; maybe TRBD1 (5 bases). Germline V lookup: CDR1 KGHSH, CDR2 LQKENI. The CDR3 extends over 16 amino acids. V shed 2 bases and J shed 0 bases, with 8 bases lying between them. Here the CDR3 DNA reads TGTGCCAGCTCACCATACGACAGCTCTGGGGCCAACGTCCTGACTTTC. Its translation is CASSPYDSSGANVLTF.

This clone occurred a few times. The chain joins TRBV7-8 to TRBJ2-1; D gene ambiguous. The ends were cut back, 5 bases at V and 6 bases at J, with 17 bases in the middle. This CDR3 has 15 residues. The germline V gene encodes CDR1 SGHVS and CDR2 FQNEAQ. In DNA form, the CDR3 reads TGTGCCAGCAGCCCTCGGATCAGCAAACCCAATGAGCAGTTCTTC. This sequence encodes CASSPRISKPNEQFF.

The chain recombines TRBV18 with TRBJ1-2; D uncertain. Per germline, CDR1 KGHSH and CDR2 LQKENI. The CDR3 contains 14 residues. Trimming took off 2 bases at V and 5 bases at J, with 12 bases between the two ends. CDR3 residues: CASSPIGRQYGYTF. In nucleotides, the CDR3 is TGTGCCAGCTCACCAATTGGACGACAATATGGCTACACCTTC.

This clone showed up just a few times. The chain couples TRBV6-5 to TRBJ1-4; 9 nucleotides line up with TRBD1. Germline V gene lookup returns CDR1 MNHEY and CDR2 SVGAGI. The V and J ends lost 6 bases and 10 bases, in that order; junction bases with no gene match: 9. The CDR3 length is 14 residues. The CDR3 region is CASRKTGGGGKLFF. The CDR3 DNA sequence: TGTGCCAGCAGGAAAACAGGGGGCGGGGGAAAACTGTTTTTT.

This clone turned up a few times. The chain joins TRBV28 to TRBJ1-5; 9 bases are a match to TRBD1. Germline CDR1 is MDHEN and CDR2 is SYDVKM. The CDR3 has 15 amino acids. Losses at the gene ends were 4 bases for V and 3 bases for J; bases not matched to a gene: 4. The chain's CDR3 is CASSYGQGINQPQHF. The CDR3 region has the DNA TGTGCCAGCAGTTACGGACAGGGGATCAATCAGCCCCAGCATTTT.

This clone was counted a few times. This chain links TRBV7-9 with TRBJ2-1, with 11 positions matching TRBD2. The CDR3 sequence is 16 residues long. V lost 7 bases to trimming and J lost 4 bases; unmatched junction nucleotides: 9. CDR1 is SEHNR, CDR2 FQNEAQ, per germline (reference sequence). CDR3 sequence reads: CASNEQTSGKYNEQFF. CDR3 in DNA: TGTGCCAGCAACGAACAGACTAGCGGGAAGTACAATGAGCAGTTCTTC.

This clone appeared a few times. This chain connects TRBV6-9 to TRBJ2-3, with 8 nucleotides matching TRBD2. This CDR3 is 18 amino acids long. V shed 7 bases, J shed 4 bases, and the junction held 19 bases outside the gene matches. Germline loops: CDR1 MNHGY, CDR2 SVAAGI. CDR3 DNA sequence: TGTGCCAGCACTCAATCAGGAGCGGGAGAGGGTTGGGCAGATACGCAGTATTTT. This sequence encodes CASTQSGAGEGWADTQYF.

Remarks on this clone: At one boundary the junction diverges from the germline segment, which might be a read error. The chain couples TRBV20-1 to TRBJ2-7; TRBD2 agrees at 7 bases. The CDR3 spans 11 residues. Germline V gene data show CDR1 as DFQATT and CDR2 as SNEGSKA (reference sequence). Here the CDR3 reads CRLARAGVECF. DNA of the CDR3: TGCAGGCTGGCCCGGGCGGGGGTGGAATGCTTC.

Note on this clone: Distinct nucleotide sequences in the sample also encode this CDR3. The genes are TRBV18 and TRBJ2-7; TRBD2 might be the D (5 bases). Germline lookup yields CDR1 KGHSH and CDR2 LQKENI. V gave up 3 bases and J gave up 3 bases, with 12 bases separating them. There are 14 residues in the CDR3. This CDR3 reads CASSPGTAGYEQYF. The CDR3 DNA is TGTGCCAGCTCACCGGGAACGGCGGGCTACGAGCAGTACTTC. Looking up the rest from reference TRBV18 and TRBJ2-7 gives the full variable domain: NAGVMQNPRHLVRRRGQEARLRCSPMKGHSHVYWYRQLPEEGLKFMVYLQKENIIDESGMPKERFSAEFPKEGPSILRIQQVVRGDSAAYFCASSPGTAGYEQYFGPGTRLTVT.

CDR3 DNA: TGTGCCAGCAGTTTAGCTCCTGGAGGGTCCTACGAGCAGTACTTC. This encodes CASSLAPGGSYEQYF. The rearrangement uses TRBV27 and TRBJ2-7, with D maybe TRBD2 (6 bases). The CDR3 covers 15 residues. The V and J ends lost 2 bases and 1 base respectively, with 12 bases between them. Germline V gives CDR1 MNHEY, CDR2 SMNVEV (reference sequence).

This clone turned up a few times. The sample contains more than one DNA sequence encoding this CDR3. This chain uses TRBV9 with TRBJ2-7; D unresolved. CDR1 and CDR2 from the germline V gene are SGDLS and YYNGEE. Between the trimmed V and J ends, which lost 1 base and 0 bases, there was a span of 8 bases. The CDR3 loop spans 14 amino acids. CDR3 sequence: CASSVSGYSYEQYF. The CDR3 DNA follows: TGTGCCAGCAGCGTATCGGGCTACTCCTACGAGCAGTACTTC.

The V call is TRBV27, the J call TRBJ1-5; D gene unclear. Germline CDR1 reads MNHEY; CDR2 reads SMNVEV (reference sequence). Trimming removed 6 bases from V and 1 base from J, with 13 bases in between. This CDR3 has 15 amino acids. In DNA, the CDR3 is TGTGCCAGCAGAAAGGGAGATTGGAGCAATCAGCCCCAGCATTTT. Translation gives CASRKGDWSNQPQHF.

The chain carries TRBV29-1 and TRBJ2-7, with TRBD1 as a possible D gene (6 bases). Germline lookup yields CDR1 SQVTM and CDR2 ANQGSEA. The V end lost 7 bases, the J end lost 4 bases, and 11 bases lay between the germline ends. CDR3 length: 11 amino acids. The CDR3 coding sequence is TGCAGCGCCTTTAGGGGGTACGAGCAGTACTTC. Amino acid sequence: CSAFRGYEQYF.

This clone turned up a few times. This sequence joins TRBV28 and TRBJ1-3, with D unclear. The CDR3 consists of 12 residues. Trimming shortened V by 6 bases and J by 4 bases, and 7 bases separated the two germline ends. Germline values: CDR1 MDHEN, CDR2 SYDVKM. DNA for the CDR3: TGTGCCAGCAGACGCGCCGGAAACACCATATATTTT. This translates into CASRRAGNTIYF. Full variable domain (remainder filled in from reference TRBV28 and TRBJ1-3): DVKVTQSSRYLVKRTGEKVFLECVQDMDHENMFWYRQDPGLGLRLIYFSYDVKMKEKGDIPEGYSVSREKKERFSLILESASTNQTSMYLCASRRAGNTIYFGEGSWLTVV.

This clone was detected a few times. The CDR3 protein is CSVEGTSGRRDTQYF. DNA of the CDR3: TGCAGCGTTGAAGGGACTAGCGGGAGGAGAGATACGCAGTATTTT. The gene calls are TRBV29-1 and TRBJ2-3; 14 nucleotides match TRBD2. Germline lookup yields CDR1 SQVTM and CDR2 ANQGSEA. The CDR3 has 15 amino acids. Losses at the gene ends were 1 base for V and 5 bases for J; bases not matched to a gene: 2.

Notes on this clone: Distinct nucleotide sequences in the sample also encode this CDR3. The J gene is TRBJ2-5, the V gene TRBV5-1, with D hard to call. The CDR3 runs to 13 residues. Germline CDR1 SGHRS, CDR2 YFSETQ. V was pared by 4 bases and J by 5 bases, with 12 bases between. In nucleotides, the CDR3 is TGCGCCAGCAGCCCAAGGGCTGGGGAGACCCAGTACTTC. Translated: CASSPRAGETQYF.

This chain joins TRBV7-3 and TRBJ2-3; TRBD2 matches 10 bases. The CDR3 length is 16 residues. Unmatched junction bases numbered 10, after V lost 5 bases and J lost 5 bases. Germline values: CDR1 SGHTA, CDR2 FQGTGA. The CDR3 sequence: CASSPRPGLAVDTQYF. For the CDR3, the DNA is TGTGCCAGCAGCCCCCGACCAGGACTAGCGGTAGATACGCAGTATTTT.

This sequence joins TRBV29-1 and TRBJ2-5; TRBD2 agrees at 8 bases. Trimming removed 7 bases from V and 4 bases from J; junction bases left unmatched: 5. This CDR3 is built from 12 residues. Germline CDR1 reads SQVTM; CDR2 reads ANQGSEA. As DNA, the CDR3 is TGCAGCGGGGGACTAGAGGTAGAGACCCAGTACTTC. This encodes CSGGLEVETQYF.

The rearrangement uses TRBV6-5 and TRBJ2-7; 8 bases agree with TRBD1. Germline CDR1 reads MNHEY; CDR2 reads SVGAGI. The CDR3 runs 14 residues. V dropped 5 bases and J dropped 1; count of bases not matched to a gene: 4. The CDR3 region is CASSRQGRSYEQYF. DNA for the CDR3: TGTGCCAGCAGTCGACAGGGGAGGTCCTACGAGCAGTACTTC.

This clone occurred a few times. The CDR3 sequence is CASTQGAGGNNEQFF. The DNA for the CDR3 is TGTGCCAGTACCCAGGGGGCGGGAGGAAACAATGAGCAGTTCTTC. The V gene is TRBV19, the J gene TRBJ2-1; D could derive from TRBD1 or TRBD2 (8 bases each). The CDR3 loop spans 15 amino acids. Trimming shortened V by 7 bases and J by 5 bases, and 18 bases separated the two germline ends. Germline CDR1 reads LNHDA; CDR2 reads SQIVND (reference sequence).

This clone has just a few counts. As DNA, the CDR3 is TGTGCCAGCAGTTACTCGTCTTCCGGGAATGGCTACACCTTC. Translating gives CASSYSSSGNGYTF. The chain joins TRBV6-6 to TRBJ1-2; the D is unclear. V was cut by 0 bases and J by 6 bases, with 11 bases left in between. There are 14 residues in the CDR3. Germline V gene lookup returns CDR1 MNHNY and CDR2 SVGAGI (reference sequence).

The V gene is TRBV7-9, the J gene TRBJ1-1; TRBD1 might be the D (5 bases). V was clipped by 5 bases and J by 3 bases, with 10 bases between them. CDR1 and CDR2 (germline): SEHNR, FQNEAQ (reference sequence). The CDR3 loop spans 13 amino acids. DNA for the CDR3: TGTGCCAGCAGCCAGACAGCTGACACTGAAGCTTTCTTT. Amino acid sequence: CASSQTADTEAFF.

The J gene is TRBJ2-2, the V gene TRBV5-4; D perhaps matches TRBD2 (5 bases). V shed 4 bases and J shed 7 bases, with 14 bases lying between them. The CDR3 length is 14 residues. Per the germline V gene, CDR1 is SGHNT and CDR2 is YYREEE (reference sequence). CDR3 DNA sequence: TGTGCCAGCAGCCCTCCGGGGTTGAACGGGGAGCTGTTTTTT. It codes for CASSPPGLNGELFF. The complete variable domain, with remaining parts taken from reference TRBV5-4 and TRBJ2-2, reads ETGVTQSPTHLIKTRGQQVTLRCSSQSGHNTVSWYQQALGQGPQFIFQYYREEENGRGNFPPRFSGLQFPNYSSELNVNALELDDSALYLCASSPPGLNGELFFGEGSRLTVL.

V is TRBV6-5 and J is TRBJ1-2, with a possible D match to TRBD1 (6 bases). Trimming pared 2 bases from V and 5 bases from J, leaving 6 bases between. CDR3 length: 12 residues. CDR1 is MNHEY and CDR2 is SVGAGI in the germline V gene. CDR3 amino acids: CASSYQGYGYTF. CDR3 nucleotides: TGTGCCAGCAGTTACCAGGGGTATGGCTACACCTTC.

This clone was detected only a few times. V and J are TRBV6-6 and TRBJ2-7; the match to TRBD1 covers 9 bases. With V trimmed by 6 bases and J by 4 bases, 7 bases remained unmatched. CDR1 is MNHNY and CDR2 is SVGAGI in the germline V gene (reference sequence). This CDR3 is built from 14 residues. CDR3 loop: CASRRGQGWYEQYF. CDR3 nucleotide sequence: TGTGCCAGCAGGCGGGGACAGGGATGGTACGAGCAGTACTTC.

This clone was counted a few times. The chain joins TRBV28 to TRBJ2-4; D is perhaps TRBD1 (6 bases). CDR3 size: 13 residues. Germline loops: CDR1 MDHEN, CDR2 SYDVKM. V lost 10 bases, J lost 4 bases, and 14 bases lay in between. CDR3 in amino acids: CATTGNLKNIQYF. The DNA of the CDR3 is TGTGCCACCACAGGGAACCTTAAAAACATTCAGTACTTC.

V usage is TRBV2 and J usage is TRBJ2-7, with D possibly being TRBD1 (6 bases). V lost 2 bases, J lost 2 bases, and 19 bases lay in between. This CDR3 is 17 amino acids long. Germline-derived CDR1 and CDR2 are SNHLY and FYNNEI. This CDR3 reads CASSETGIGQITYEQYF. Here the CDR3 DNA reads TGTGCCAGCAGTGAAACGGGGATCGGACAGATTACCTACGAGCAGTACTTC.

This clone was counted a few times. The V gene is TRBV5-4, the J gene TRBJ1-2; D is unclear. The CDR3 is 13 residues long. Trimming removed 4 bases from V and 0 bases from J, with 7 bases in between. CDR1 is SGHNT, CDR2 YYREEE, per germline (reference sequence). The CDR3 reads CASSAKPNYGYTF. CDR3 sequence (DNA): TGTGCCAGCAGCGCTAAACCTAACTATGGCTACACCTTC.

This rearrangement joins TRBV28 to TRBJ2-7; TRBD1 agrees at 11 bases. This CDR3 comprises 16 residues. V shed 5 bases and J 4 bases; nucleotides not matched to a gene: 10. CDR1 and CDR2 (germline): MDHEN, SYDVKM. The DNA of the CDR3 is TGTGCCAGCAGTACGCCGGGACAGGGGGGAAAATACGAGCAGTACTTC. Translating it yields CASSTPGQGGKYEQYF.

The chain is built from TRBV5-4 and TRBJ2-1; D remains unclear. Germline CDR1 reads SGHNT; CDR2 reads YYREEE (reference sequence). The germline V and J ends were trimmed by 0 bases and 4 bases, with 11 bases remaining between them. This CDR3 is 15 amino acids long. CDR3 sequence: CASSLVQGYYNEQFF. In DNA, the CDR3 is TGTGCCAGCAGCTTGGTACAAGGGTATTACAATGAGCAGTTCTTC. Variable domain in full (rest from reference TRBV5-4 and TRBJ2-1): ETGVTQSPTHLIKTRGQQVTLRCSSQSGHNTVSWYQQALGQGPQFIFQYYREEENGRGNFPPRFSGLQFPNYSSELNVNALELDDSALYLCASSLVQGYYNEQFFGPGTRLTVL.

A few counts support this clone. The chain carries TRBV9 and TRBJ1-2, with D hard to call. This CDR3 has 15 amino acids. CDR1 is SGDLS and CDR2 is YYNGEE in the germline V gene. Trimming removed 4 bases at V and 8 bases at J, with 21 bases between. The DNA for the CDR3 is TGTGCCAGCAGCCCCTCCGGGCAACTTCGGTGGGGCTACACCTTC. Translated, it gives CASSPSGQLRWGYTF. Based on the CDR3 plus reference TRBV9 and TRBJ1-2, the full variable domain is DSGVTQTPKHLITATGQRVTLRCSPRSGDLSVYWYQQSLDQGLQFLIQYYNGEERAKGNILERFSAQQFPDLHSELNLSSLELGDSALYFCASSPSGQLRWGYTFGSGTRLTVV.